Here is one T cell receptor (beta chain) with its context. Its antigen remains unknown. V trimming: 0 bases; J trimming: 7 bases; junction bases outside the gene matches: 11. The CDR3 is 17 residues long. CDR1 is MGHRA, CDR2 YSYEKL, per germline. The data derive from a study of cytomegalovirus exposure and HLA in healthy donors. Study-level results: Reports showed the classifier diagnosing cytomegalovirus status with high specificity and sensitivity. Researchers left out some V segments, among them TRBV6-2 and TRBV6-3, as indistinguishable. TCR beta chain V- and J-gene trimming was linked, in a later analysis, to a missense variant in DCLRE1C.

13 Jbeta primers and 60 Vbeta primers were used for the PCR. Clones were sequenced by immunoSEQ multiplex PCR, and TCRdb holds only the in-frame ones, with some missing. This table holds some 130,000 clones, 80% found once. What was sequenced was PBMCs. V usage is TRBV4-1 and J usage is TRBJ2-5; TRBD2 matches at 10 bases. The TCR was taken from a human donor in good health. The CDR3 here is CASSQDLLAGASGTQYF. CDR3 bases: TGCGCCAGCAGCCAAGATTTGCTAGCGGGGGCCTCCGGGACCCAGTACTTC.